These 20 T cell receptor beta chains were all obtained from the same sample, sequenced in a study of cytomegalovirus exposure and HLA in healthy donors. PCR used 60 Vbeta primers and 13 Jbeta primers. Generated by immunoSEQ multiplex PCR, the TCRdb table keeps only in-frame clones and is missing some. Of fewer than 200,000 clones in the sample, roughly 80% were seen once. What was sequenced was PBMCs. The origin of the receptors is a man in his forties or fifties in good health and CMV-seronegative.

The sample holds one count of this clone. This chain joins TRBV19 and TRBJ2-5; a weak D match, TRBD1 (7 bases). The V gene lost 10 bases and the J gene lost 7 bases, with 19 bases spanning the gap. Germline V gives CDR1 LNHDA, CDR2 SQIVND (reference sequence). CDR3 length: 13 residues. CDR3 protein: CATASQGRGTQYF. CDR3 DNA sequence: TGTGCCACAGCCTCACAGGGGCGGGGGACCCAGTACTTC. Together with reference TRBV19 and TRBJ2-5, the CDR3 gives the full variable domain: DGGITQSPKYLFRKEGQNVTLSCEQNLNHDAMYWYRQDPGQGLRLIYYSQIVNDFQKGDIAEGYSVSREKKESFPLTVTSAQKNPTAFYLCATASQGRGTQYFGPGTRLLVL.

This clone was seen just once. This sequence joins TRBV5-1 and TRBJ2-1; D remains unclear. V lost 5 bases and J lost 4, with 10 bases in between. The germline CDR1 and CDR2 sequences are SGHRS and YFSETQ. This CDR3 comprises 13 residues. The CDR3 is CASSLSLYNEQFF. Here the CDR3 DNA reads TGCGCCAGCAGTCTATCATTATACAATGAGCAGTTCTTC.

The chain is built from TRBV7-6 and TRBJ2-5, with no clear D. Per the germline V gene, CDR1 is SGHVS and CDR2 is FNYEAQ. The V and J ends lost 5 bases and 1 base respectively, with 11 bases between them. CDR3 length: 14 amino acids. CDR3 sequence (DNA): TGTGCCAGCAGCCCAGATGGCGGCCAAGAGACCCAGTACTTC. Encoded protein: CASSPDGGQETQYF.

The rearrangement uses TRBV10-3 and TRBJ1-1; a weak D match, TRBD1 (5 bases). V lost 3 bases, J lost 8 bases, and 7 bases lay in between. The CDR3 spans 11 residues. Germline V CDR1 and CDR2: ENHRY, SYGVKD. The chain's CDR3 is CAISEGVEAFF. DNA for the CDR3: TGTGCCATCAGTGAAGGGGTCGAAGCTTTCTTT.

The chain couples TRBV27 to TRBJ2-5; D might be TRBD2 (6 bases). V lost 1 base and J lost 5, with 11 bases in between. CDR1 and CDR2 from the germline V gene are MNHEY and SMNVEV (reference sequence). This CDR3 is 14 amino acids long. The CDR3 protein is CASSLLGAGETQYF. The CDR3 DNA is TGTGCCAGCAGTTTATTAGGGGCGGGGGAGACCCAGTACTTC.

This rearrangement joins TRBV7-3 to TRBJ2-7; 8 nucleotides line up with TRBD2. This CDR3 contains 16 residues. Trimming removed 0 bases from V and 5 bases from J; junction bases left unmatched: 9. Germline V gene lookup returns CDR1 SGHTA and CDR2 FQGTGA. The CDR3 loop is CASSLTSAGGIDEQYF. The CDR3 DNA reads as TGTGCCAGCAGCTTAACTTCGGCGGGAGGAATAGACGAGCAGTACTTC.

This clone has a single count. The gene calls are TRBV2 and TRBJ2-1; D unresolved. The germline CDR1 and CDR2 sequences are SNHLY and FYNNEI. The V gene lost 7 bases and the J gene lost 3 bases, with 19 bases spanning the gap. The CDR3 spans 16 residues. The CDR3, as DNA: TGTGCCAGCATGGGTCTGGCTGGCGGTCTCTACAATGAGCAGTTCTTC. Its protein product is CASMGLAGGLYNEQFF.

This chain links TRBV7-9 with TRBJ2-3, with D unresolved. The CDR3 is made up of 13 amino acids. The germline CDR1 and CDR2 sequences are SEHNR and FQNEAQ (reference sequence). V was pared by 6 bases and J by 2 bases, with 9 bases between. CDR3 protein: CASSLYITDTQYF. Written as DNA, the CDR3 is TGTGCCAGCAGTTTATACATCACAGATACGCAGTATTTT. The full variable domain, in which reference TRBV7-9 and TRBJ2-3 provide the parts outside the CDR3, is DTGVSQNPRHKITKRGQNVTFRCDPISEHNRLYWYRQTLGQGPEFLTYFQNEAQLEKSRLLSDRFSAERPKGSFSTLEIQRTEQGDSAMYLCASSLYITDTQYFGPGTRLTVL.

The chain has TRBV10-1 and TRBJ1-1; D gene unclear. Trimming shortened V by 2 bases and J by 0 bases, and 16 bases separated the two germline ends. The germline CDR1 and CDR2 sequences are WNHNN and SYGVQD (reference sequence). The CDR3 covers 17 residues. DNA of the CDR3: TGCGCCAGCAGTGAGATACCCCGCGGCAGCATGAACACTGAAGCTTTCTTT. This encodes CASSEIPRGSMNTEAFF.

In this sample, this clone turned up a few times. The chain carries TRBV14 and TRBJ1-2; 10 bases are a match to TRBD1. CDR3 size: 16 residues. CDR1 is SGHDN, CDR2 FVKESK, per germline. With V trimmed by 0 bases and J by 7 bases, 8 bases remained unmatched. The CDR3 DNA reads TGTGCCAGCAGCCAAGAGGACAGGGGGGTTTTGGGTGGCTACACCTTC. Amino acids: CASSQEDRGVLGGYTF.

The rearrangement uses TRBV7-9 and TRBJ2-3; D not resolved. Germline V gene data show CDR1 as SEHNR and CDR2 as FQNEAQ (reference sequence). Trimming removed 5 bases at V and 5 bases at J, with 11 bases between. The CDR3 is 13 residues long. The CDR3 DNA is TGTGCCAGCAGCCCCGCCCCGAGAGATACGCAGTATTTT. It translates to CASSPAPRDTQYF.

The rearrangement uses TRBV21-1 and TRBJ1-1. TRBV21-1 is a recognized pseudogene. The CDR3 spans 20 residues. The CDR3 loop reads CASSKRSRGGYGRPDDEAFF. For the CDR3, the DNA is TGTGCCAGCAGCAAAAGGTCGCGGGGGGGCTATGGTCGGCCGGATGATGAAGCTTTCTTT.

The V and J genes are TRBV6-1 and TRBJ1-4, with D maybe TRBD1 (6 bases). CDR1 and CDR2 from the germline V gene are MNHNS and SASEGT. The ends were cut back, 0 bases at V and 14 bases at J, with 13 bases in the middle. CDR3 length equals 13 residues. CDR3: CASSEAQGHRLFF. The CDR3, as DNA: TGTGCCAGCAGTGAAGCCCAGGGGCACAGGCTGTTTTTT.

This rearrangement joins TRBV10-2 to TRBJ2-3; D remains unclear. Germline assignment: CDR1 WSHSY and CDR2 SAAADI. The V end was cut by 2 bases, the J end by 4 bases, with 13 bases between. The CDR3 spans 15 residues. The CDR3 coding sequence is TGCGCCAGCAGTGAGAATCCAGAGGTCGCAGATACGCAGTATTTT. This gives the protein CASSENPEVADTQYF.

V is TRBV5-1 and J is TRBJ1-5, with D unclear. The CDR3 spans 15 residues. Per the germline V gene, CDR1 is SGHRS and CDR2 is YFSETQ. V gave up 0 bases and J gave up 4 bases, with 11 bases separating them. The CDR3 region is CASSLAGRENQPQHF. As DNA, the CDR3 is TGCGCCAGCAGCTTGGCGGGGAGAGAAAATCAGCCCCAGCATTTT. The full variable domain, completed using reference TRBV5-1 and TRBJ1-5, is KAGVTQTPRYLIKTRGQQVTLSCSPISGHRSVSWYQQTPGQGLQFLFEYFSETQRNKGNFPGRFSGRQFSNSRSEMNVSTLELGDSALYLCASSLAGRENQPQHFGDGTRLSIL.

The chain has TRBV6-5 and TRBJ1-2; the match to TRBD1 covers 9 bases. Germline V gene data show CDR1 as MNHEY and CDR2 as SVGAGI. The CDR3 is made up of 15 amino acids. Trimming took 5 bases from V and 1 from J; bases not matched to a gene: 5. CDR3 residues: CASSQTGGLNYGYTF. The CDR3 DNA reads TGTGCCAGCAGTCAGACAGGGGGTCTTAACTATGGCTACACCTTC.

This chain connects TRBV6-5 to TRBJ2-6, with 9 bases aligning to TRBD1. J gave up 2 bases and V 3 bases, and 2 bases lay outside the gene matches. The CDR3 runs to 16 residues. The germline V gene has CDR1 MNHEY and CDR2 SVGAGI. This chain's CDR3 is CASSYTGGAGANVLTF. The CDR3 bases are TGTGCCAGCAGTTATACAGGGGGCGCTGGGGCCAACGTCCTGACTTTC.

This rearrangement joins TRBV12-5 to TRBJ1-5; tentatively, D is TRBD1 (6 bases). Germline loops: CDR1 LGHNT, CDR2 FRNRAP. The germline V and J ends were trimmed by 4 bases and 8 bases, with 15 bases remaining between them. This CDR3 comprises 14 residues. The CDR3 sequence is CASGSQGRGKPQHF. The CDR3 DNA is TGTGCTAGTGGTTCTCAGGGGCGTGGGAAGCCCCAGCATTTT.

V gene TRBV18 combines with J gene TRBJ2-1, with D maybe TRBD1 (6 bases). Trimming took 2 bases from V and 0 from J, leaving 11 bases between them. The CDR3 covers 16 residues. CDR1 is KGHSH, CDR2 LQKENI, per germline. The DNA for the CDR3 is TGTGCCAGCTCACCAGGAACAGGGAGCTCCTACAATGAGCAGTTCTTC. It yields the protein CASSPGTGSSYNEQFF.

The V gene is TRBV10-3, the J gene TRBJ1-5; the D is unclear. The CDR3 extends over 14 amino acids. The germline CDR1 and CDR2 sequences are ENHRY and SYGVKD. V lost 5 bases to trimming and J lost 0 bases, with 8 bases between them. DNA of the CDR3: TGTGCCATCAGTCGGGAGAGTAGCAATCAGCCCCAGCATTTT. Encoded protein: CAISRESSNQPQHF.